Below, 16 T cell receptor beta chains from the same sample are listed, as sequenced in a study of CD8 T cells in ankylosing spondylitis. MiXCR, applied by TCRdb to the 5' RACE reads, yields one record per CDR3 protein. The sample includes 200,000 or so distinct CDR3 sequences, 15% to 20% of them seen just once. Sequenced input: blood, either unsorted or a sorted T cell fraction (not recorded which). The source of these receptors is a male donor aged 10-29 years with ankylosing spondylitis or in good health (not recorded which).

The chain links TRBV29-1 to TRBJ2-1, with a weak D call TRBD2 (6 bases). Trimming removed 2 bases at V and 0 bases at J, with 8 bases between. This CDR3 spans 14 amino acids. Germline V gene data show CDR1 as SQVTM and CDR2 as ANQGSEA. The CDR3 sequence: CSVEPSASYNEQFF. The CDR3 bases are TGCAGCGTTGAACCTAGCGCCTCCTACAATGAGCAGTTCTTC.

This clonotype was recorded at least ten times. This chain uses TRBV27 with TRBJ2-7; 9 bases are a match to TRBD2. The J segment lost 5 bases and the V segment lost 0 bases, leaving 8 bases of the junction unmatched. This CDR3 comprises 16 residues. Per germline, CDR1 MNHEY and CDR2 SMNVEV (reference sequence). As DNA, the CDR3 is TGTGCCAGCAGTTTATCGCCCGCTAGCGGGAAGGACGAGCAGTACTTC. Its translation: CASSLSPASGKDEQYF.

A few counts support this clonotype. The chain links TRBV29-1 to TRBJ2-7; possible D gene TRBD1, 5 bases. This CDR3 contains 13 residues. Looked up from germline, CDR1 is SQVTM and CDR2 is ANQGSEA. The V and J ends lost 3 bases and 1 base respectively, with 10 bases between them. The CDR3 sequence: CSVDSSGSYEQYF. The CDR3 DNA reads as TGCAGCGTTGATTCTTCAGGGTCCTACGAGCAGTACTTC.

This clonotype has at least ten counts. The CDR3 region is CASSLNYEQYF. The CDR3 nucleotides are TGCGCCAGCAGCTTAAACTACGAGCAGTACTTC. The chain links TRBV5-1 to TRBJ2-7; no clear D gene. Trimming removed 2 bases at V and 3 bases at J, with 3 bases between. The CDR3 is made up of 11 amino acids. The germline CDR1 and CDR2 sequences are SGHRS and YFSETQ.

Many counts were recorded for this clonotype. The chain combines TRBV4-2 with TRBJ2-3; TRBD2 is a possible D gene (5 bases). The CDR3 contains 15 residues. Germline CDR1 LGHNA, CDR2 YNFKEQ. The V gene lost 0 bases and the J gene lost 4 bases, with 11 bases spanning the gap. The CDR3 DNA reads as TGTGCCAGCAGCCAAGAGGGGAGAGAGGCAGATACGCAGTATTTT. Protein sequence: CASSQEGREADTQYF.

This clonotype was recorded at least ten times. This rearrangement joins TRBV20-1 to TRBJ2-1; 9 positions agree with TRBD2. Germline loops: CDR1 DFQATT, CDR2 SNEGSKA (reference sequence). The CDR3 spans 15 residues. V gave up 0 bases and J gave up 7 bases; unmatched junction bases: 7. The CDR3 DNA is TGCAGTGCTAGAGATGTGTTAGCGGGAGATAATGAGCAGTTCTTC. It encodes CSARDVLAGDNEQFF.

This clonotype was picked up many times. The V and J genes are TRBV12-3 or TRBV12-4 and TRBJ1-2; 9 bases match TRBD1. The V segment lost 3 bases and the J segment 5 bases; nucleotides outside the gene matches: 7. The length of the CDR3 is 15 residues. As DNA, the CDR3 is TGTGCCAGCAGTTTCACAGGGGGCATGGAGTATGGCTACACCTTC. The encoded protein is CASSFTGGMEYGYTF.

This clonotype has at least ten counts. CDR3 in DNA: TGTGCCAGCAGTTACCTTGTACACTCCTACGAGCAGTACTTC. Translation: CASSYLVHSYEQYF. V and J are TRBV6-2 or TRBV6-3 and TRBJ2-7, with unresolved D. The germline V gene has CDR1 MNHEY and CDR2 SVGEGT. V was cut by 2 bases and J by 0 bases, with 8 bases left in between. This CDR3 region has 14 residues.

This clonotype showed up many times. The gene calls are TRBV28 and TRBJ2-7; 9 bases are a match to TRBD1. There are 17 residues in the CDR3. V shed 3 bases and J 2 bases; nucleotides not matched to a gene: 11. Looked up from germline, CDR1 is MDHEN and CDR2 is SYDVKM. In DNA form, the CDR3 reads TGTGCCAGCAGTTTCCCACTACAGGGGGCGAAGGCCTACGAGCAGTACTTC. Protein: CASSFPLQGAKAYEQYF.

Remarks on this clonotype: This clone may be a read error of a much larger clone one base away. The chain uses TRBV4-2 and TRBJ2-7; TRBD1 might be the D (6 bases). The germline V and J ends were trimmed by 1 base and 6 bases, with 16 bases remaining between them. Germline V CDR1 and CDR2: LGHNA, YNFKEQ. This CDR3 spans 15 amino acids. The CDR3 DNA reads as TGTGCCAGCAGCCAAGGATGGGCACAGGGTGGCGAGCAGTACTTC. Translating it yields CASSQGWAQGGEQYF.

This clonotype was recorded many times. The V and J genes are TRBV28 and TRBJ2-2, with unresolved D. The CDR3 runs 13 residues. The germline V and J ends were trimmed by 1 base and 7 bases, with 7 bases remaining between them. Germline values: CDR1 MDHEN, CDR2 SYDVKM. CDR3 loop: CASSLSRNGELFF. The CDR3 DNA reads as TGTGCCAGCAGTTTATCCAGGAACGGGGAGCTGTTTTTT.

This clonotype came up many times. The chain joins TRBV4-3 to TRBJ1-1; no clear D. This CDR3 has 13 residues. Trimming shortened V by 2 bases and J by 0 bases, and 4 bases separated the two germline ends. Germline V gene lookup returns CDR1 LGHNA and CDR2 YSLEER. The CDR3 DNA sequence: TGCGCCAGCAGCCAACAGTTGAACACTGAAGCTTTCTTT. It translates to CASSQQLNTEAFF.

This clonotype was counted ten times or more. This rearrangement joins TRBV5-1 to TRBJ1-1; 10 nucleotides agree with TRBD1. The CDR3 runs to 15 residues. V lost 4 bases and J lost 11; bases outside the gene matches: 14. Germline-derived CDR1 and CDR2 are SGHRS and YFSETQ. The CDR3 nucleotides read TGCGCCAGCAGCGGGTCTAGACAGGGGGCTAATAGGGCTTTCTTT. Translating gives CASSGSRQGANRAFF. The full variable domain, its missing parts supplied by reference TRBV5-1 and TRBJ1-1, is KAGVTQTPRYLIKTRGQQVTLSCSPISGHRSVSWYQQTPGQGLQFLFEYFSETQRNKGNFPGRFSGRQFSNSRSEMNVSTLELGDSALYLCASSGSRQGANRAFFGQGTRLTVV.

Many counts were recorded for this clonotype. Here the CDR3 reads CASSLRRQGGNPGANVLTF. The DNA of the CDR3 is TGTGCCAGCAGTCTCCGCAGGCAGGGGGGAAATCCTGGGGCCAACGTCCTGACTTTC. J is TRBJ2-6 and V is TRBV6-5, with a possible D match to TRBD1 (7 bases). The CDR3 consists of 19 residues. The germline V gene encodes CDR1 MNHEY and CDR2 SVGAGI. Trimming shortened V by 5 bases and J by 2 bases, and 22 bases separated the two germline ends.

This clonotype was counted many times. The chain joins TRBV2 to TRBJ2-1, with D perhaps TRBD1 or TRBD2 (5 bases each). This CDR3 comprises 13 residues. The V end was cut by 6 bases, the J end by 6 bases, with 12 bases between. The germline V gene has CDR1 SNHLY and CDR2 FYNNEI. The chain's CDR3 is CASRRDSGNEQFF. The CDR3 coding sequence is TGTGCCAGCAGGAGAGACAGCGGCAATGAGCAGTTCTTC.

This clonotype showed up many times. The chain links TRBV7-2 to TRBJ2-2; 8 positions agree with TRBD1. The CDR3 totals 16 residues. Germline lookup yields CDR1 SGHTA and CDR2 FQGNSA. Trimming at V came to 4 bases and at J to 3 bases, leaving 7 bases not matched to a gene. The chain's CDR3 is CASSSSRTGYTGELFF. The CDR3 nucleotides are TGTGCCAGCAGCTCTAGCAGGACAGGGTACACCGGGGAGCTGTTTTTT.